A selection of T cell receptor beta chains follows, all from one sample in a study of T cell responses to AZD1222 COVID-19 vaccine. TCRdb keeps only in-frame clones here, not all; method: immunoSEQ multiplex PCR. There are 90,000 to 120,000 clones in the sample; approximately 86% occur only once, and approximately 3% lies in the top ten. The sample consisted of peripheral blood, taken 28 days after the second dose of the MenACWY control vaccine. Receptors were obtained from an adult who received the MenACWY meningococcal vaccine as a control. CDR3s include the opening cysteine and the closing phenylalanine or tryptophan. The order of the fields is J gene, clone size, V gene, CDR3 length, D gene, CDR3 DNA, CDR3 protein. D genes are given only for firm matches. Clone size is given for some rows only: seen once, a few or many times, or a class if the clone is expanded.

j_gene: TRBJ1-4; abundance: once; v_gene: TRBV3-1/TRBV3-2; len: 13; d_gene: .; CDR3nt: TGTGCCAGCAGCCAGGGGGGGTATGAAAAACTGTTTTTT; CDR3aa: CASSQGGYEKLFF
j_gene: TRBJ2-1; abundance: .; v_gene: TRBV7-9; len: 16; d_gene: TRBD2; CDR3nt: TGTGCCAGCAGCTCAGAAGCGGGGAGCCTCTACAATGAGCAGTTCTTC; CDR3aa: CASSSEAGSLYNEQFF
j_gene: TRBJ1-5; abundance: .; v_gene: TRBV6-5; len: 15; d_gene: TRBD1; CDR3nt: TGTGCCAGCAGTAGGACAGGGGACCGGAATCAGCCCCAGCATTTT; CDR3aa: CASSRTGDRNQPQHF
j_gene: TRBJ1-4; abundance: .; v_gene: TRBV19; len: 14; d_gene: .; CDR3nt: TGTGCCAGTAGTGGGGCAGGCGGTCGAGAAAAACTGTTTTTT; CDR3aa: CASSGAGGREKLFF
j_gene: TRBJ2-5; abundance: .; v_gene: TRBV5-4; len: 16; d_gene: TRBD1; CDR3nt: TGTGCCAGCAGCTTGGAGGTTCAGGGGGTGGGGGCGCCCCAGTACTTC; CDR3aa: CASSLEVQGVGAPQYF
j_gene: TRBJ1-6; abundance: .; v_gene: TRBV28; len: 12; d_gene: .; CDR3nt: TGTGCCAGCACCTTTGGGGACTCACCCCTCCACTTT; CDR3aa: CASTFGDSPLHF
j_gene: TRBJ1-5; abundance: .; v_gene: TRBV29-1; len: 12; d_gene: .; CDR3nt: TGCAGCGTTGCCATGGGCAATCAGCCCCAGCATTTT; CDR3aa: CSVAMGNQPQHF
j_gene: TRBJ2-3; abundance: .; v_gene: TRBV5-1; len: 14; d_gene: .; CDR3nt: TGCGCCAGCAGCCCCGGACAGAGCACAGATACGCAGTATTTT; CDR3aa: CASSPGQSTDTQYF
j_gene: TRBJ1-2; abundance: .; v_gene: TRBV13; len: 12; d_gene: .; CDR3nt: TGTGCCAGCAGCTTAGGCCTAAATGGCTACACCTTC; CDR3aa: CASSLGLNGYTF
j_gene: TRBJ2-1; abundance: .; v_gene: TRBV19; len: 16; d_gene: TRBD2; CDR3nt: TGTGCCAGTACAAGCGGCCTAGCGGGGGGGCACAATGAGCAGTTCTTC; CDR3aa: CASTSGLAGGHNEQFF
j_gene: TRBJ2-7; abundance: .; v_gene: TRBV11-3; len: 13; d_gene: .; CDR3nt: TGTGCCAGCAGCCCACAACAGGGACTCGAGCAGTACTTC; CDR3aa: CASSPQQGLEQYF
j_gene: TRBJ2-4; abundance: .; v_gene: TRBV10-3; len: 13; d_gene: TRBD1; CDR3nt: TGTGCCATCAGTGGACAGGGTGAGGACATTCAGTACTTC; CDR3aa: CAISGQGEDIQYF
j_gene: TRBJ1-3; abundance: .; v_gene: TRBV7-8; len: 17; d_gene: TRBD1; CDR3nt: TGTGCCAGCACCCCCGGCCGACAGGGCCTATCGGGAAACACCATATATTTT; CDR3aa: CASTPGRQGLSGNTIYF
j_gene: TRBJ1-6; abundance: .; v_gene: TRBV18; len: 16; d_gene: TRBD1; CDR3nt: TGTGCCAGCTCACCCCCGGGGACAGGGGAGAGTTCACCCCTCCACTTT; CDR3aa: CASSPPGTGESSPLHF
j_gene: TRBJ2-1; abundance: .; v_gene: TRBV4-1; len: 13; d_gene: .; CDR3nt: TGCGCCAGCAGCCAAGACCGGGACTCAAGGCAGTTCTTC; CDR3aa: CASSQDRDSRQFF
j_gene: TRBJ1-1; abundance: .; v_gene: TRBV7-2; len: 15; d_gene: TRBD1; CDR3nt: TGTGCCAGCAGCTTCGGACAGGCCAGAGGGACTGAAGCTTTCTTT; CDR3aa: CASSFGQARGTEAFF
j_gene: TRBJ1-2; abundance: once; v_gene: TRBV9; len: 14; d_gene: .; CDR3nt: TGTGCCAGCAGCGACGACCCTCTGGGGTATGGCTACACCTTC; CDR3aa: CASSDDPLGYGYTF
j_gene: TRBJ2-3; abundance: .; v_gene: TRBV21-1; len: 20; d_gene: .; CDR3nt: TGTGCCAGCAGCAATGGTTCCGGGGACAGGGGCCCCCTGAGTACAGATACGCAGTATTTT; CDR3aa: CASSNGSGDRGPLSTDTQYF
j_gene: TRBJ1-1; abundance: .; v_gene: TRBV3-1/TRBV3-2; len: 13; d_gene: .; CDR3nt: TGTGCCAGCAGCCAAACACAGAACACTGAAGCTTTCTTT; CDR3aa: CASSQTQNTEAFF
j_gene: TRBJ1-1; abundance: few; v_gene: TRBV19; len: 14; d_gene: .; CDR3nt: TGTGCCAGTAGCCCAGGGGTCATGAACACTGAAGCTTTCTTT; CDR3aa: CASSPGVMNTEAFF
j_gene: TRBJ2-7; abundance: .; v_gene: TRBV27; len: 12; d_gene: .; CDR3nt: TGTGCCAGCAGCCCCGGGGGCTACGAGCAGTACTTC; CDR3aa: CASSPGGYEQYF
j_gene: TRBJ1-4; abundance: once; v_gene: TRBV7-9; len: 15; d_gene: TRBD1; CDR3nt: TGTGCCAGCAGCTTGGGACAGGCCAGGGAGGAAAAACTGTTTTTT; CDR3aa: CASSLGQAREEKLFF
j_gene: TRBJ1-1; abundance: .; v_gene: TRBV9; len: 14; d_gene: .; CDR3nt: TGTGCCAGCAGCTCACGGGCCTCGAACACTGAAGCTTTCTTT; CDR3aa: CASSSRASNTEAFF
j_gene: TRBJ1-1; abundance: once; v_gene: TRBV19; len: 14; d_gene: .; CDR3nt: TGTGCCAGTATGGGGCCCTATCTGAACACTGAAGCTTTCTTT; CDR3aa: CASMGPYLNTEAFF
j_gene: TRBJ1-1; abundance: .; v_gene: TRBV5-6; len: 14; d_gene: .; CDR3nt: TGTGCCAGCAGGCCCCGGGGGGGGAACACTGAAGCTTTCTTT; CDR3aa: CASRPRGGNTEAFF
j_gene: TRBJ1-2; abundance: .; v_gene: TRBV10-3; len: 13; d_gene: .; CDR3nt: TGTGCCATCAGTGAAAGCCCTCTGTATGGCTACACCTTC; CDR3aa: CAISESPLYGYTF
j_gene: TRBJ2-1; abundance: .; v_gene: TRBV14; len: 18; d_gene: TRBD2; CDR3nt: TGTGCCAGCAGCCAATTCACCCTGACTAGCGGATACTACAATGAGCAGTTCTTC; CDR3aa: CASSQFTLTSGYYNEQFF
j_gene: TRBJ1-2; abundance: few; v_gene: TRBV6-5; len: 15; d_gene: .; CDR3nt: TGTGCCAGCAGTTATTCCACAACCCGACACTATGGCTACACCTTC; CDR3aa: CASSYSTTRHYGYTF
j_gene: TRBJ1-2; abundance: .; v_gene: TRBV5-4; len: 12; d_gene: .; CDR3nt: TGTGCCAGCAGTGGGGGGAGTTATGGCTACACCTTC; CDR3aa: CASSGGSYGYTF
j_gene: TRBJ2-3; abundance: .; v_gene: TRBV18; len: 13; d_gene: .; CDR3nt: TGTGCCAGCTCACCGATTAACACAGATACGCAGTATTTT; CDR3aa: CASSPINTDTQYF
j_gene: TRBJ1-1; abundance: .; v_gene: TRBV2; len: 12; d_gene: .; CDR3nt: TGTGCCAGCAGTGATGAACACACTGAAGCTTTCTTT; CDR3aa: CASSDEHTEAFF
j_gene: TRBJ1-1; abundance: .; v_gene: TRBV3-1/TRBV3-2; len: 15; d_gene: .; CDR3nt: TGTGCCAGCAGGGATCTCAATAGGACGCACACTGAAGCTTTCTTT; CDR3aa: CASRDLNRTHTEAFF
j_gene: TRBJ2-7; abundance: .; v_gene: TRBV7-9; len: 14; d_gene: .; CDR3nt: TGTGCCAGCAGCTTGAGGGGGGGCCCTGATGAGCAGTACTTC; CDR3aa: CASSLRGGPDEQYF
j_gene: TRBJ2-5; abundance: .; v_gene: TRBV5-1; len: 15; d_gene: TRBD1; CDR3nt: TGCGCCAGCAAATCCCGGACAGGGATGGAAGAGACCCAGTACTTC; CDR3aa: CASKSRTGMEETQYF
j_gene: TRBJ1-1; abundance: once; v_gene: TRBV27; len: 14; d_gene: .; CDR3nt: TGTGCCATTTCCCTCGGGGGGGCCAACACTGAAGCTTTCTTT; CDR3aa: CAISLGGANTEAFF
j_gene: TRBJ2-1; abundance: .; v_gene: TRBV12-3/TRBV12-4; len: 11; d_gene: .; CDR3nt: TGTGCCAGCAGTTTGTACAATGAGCAGTTCTTC; CDR3aa: CASSLYNEQFF
j_gene: TRBJ1-4; abundance: .; v_gene: TRBV2; len: 14; d_gene: .; CDR3nt: TGTGCCAGCAGGAAATCTGCAACTAATGAAAAACTGTTTTTT; CDR3aa: CASRKSATNEKLFF
j_gene: TRBJ1-6; abundance: .; v_gene: TRBV28; len: 15; d_gene: TRBD1; CDR3nt: TGTGCCAGCAGTTTACTGGACAGGGATAATTCACCCCTCCACTTT; CDR3aa: CASSLLDRDNSPLHF
j_gene: TRBJ2-3; abundance: .; v_gene: TRBV4-2; len: 16; d_gene: TRBD2; CDR3nt: TGTGCCAGCAGCCAAACGCGGGGGGGGAGCACAGATACGCAGTATTTT; CDR3aa: CASSQTRGGSTDTQYF
j_gene: TRBJ2-7; abundance: few; v_gene: TRBV5-6; len: 14; d_gene: TRBD1; CDR3nt: TGTGCCAGCAGCCCCGGGACAGGACCCTACGAGCAGTACTTC; CDR3aa: CASSPGTGPYEQYF
j_gene: TRBJ1-4; abundance: .; v_gene: TRBV10-2; len: 15; d_gene: TRBD1; CDR3nt: TGCGCCAGCAAACTGACAGGGGGGGAAAGGGAAAAACTGTTTTTT; CDR3aa: CASKLTGGEREKLFF
j_gene: TRBJ2-7; abundance: .; v_gene: TRBV4-2; len: 16; d_gene: TRBD1; CDR3nt: TGTGCCAGCAGCCAAGAGGGGACAGAAGTCTCCTACGAGCAGTACTTC; CDR3aa: CASSQEGTEVSYEQYF
j_gene: TRBJ2-5; abundance: few; v_gene: TRBV6-2/TRBV6-3; len: 14; d_gene: TRBD1; CDR3nt: TGTGCCAGCAGTTCCCGGGACAGGGGGGAGACCCAGTACTTC; CDR3aa: CASSSRDRGETQYF
j_gene: TRBJ1-2; abundance: .; v_gene: TRBV28; len: 14; d_gene: TRBD1; CDR3nt: TGTGCCAGCAGCTTGACAGGGGACCTCTATGGCTACACCTTC; CDR3aa: CASSLTGDLYGYTF
j_gene: TRBJ2-5; abundance: .; v_gene: TRBV3-1/TRBV3-2; len: 18; d_gene: TRBD2; CDR3nt: TGTGCCAGCAGCCAAGATTTCGGGGGGAGGACTCGCGAAGAGACCCAGTACTTC; CDR3aa: CASSQDFGGRTREETQYF
j_gene: TRBJ2-1; abundance: few; v_gene: TRBV6-4; len: 15; d_gene: TRBD2; CDR3nt: TGTGCCAGCAGTGACTCGGCTAGCGGGGGGAATGAGCAGTTCTTC; CDR3aa: CASSDSASGGNEQFF
j_gene: TRBJ1-3; abundance: .; v_gene: TRBV15; len: 15; d_gene: TRBD1; CDR3nt: TGTGCCACCAGCACAGACAGGGGCAGTGGAAACACCATATATTTT; CDR3aa: CATSTDRGSGNTIYF
j_gene: TRBJ1-6; abundance: .; v_gene: TRBV7-2; len: 15; d_gene: TRBD1; CDR3nt: TGTGCCAGCAGCACAAAGGCAGGGGGCTATTCACCCCTCCACTTT; CDR3aa: CASSTKAGGYSPLHF
j_gene: TRBJ1-2; abundance: .; v_gene: TRBV12-3/TRBV12-4; len: 13; d_gene: .; CDR3nt: TGTGCCAGCAGCATACAGCAAACCTATGGCTACACCTTC; CDR3aa: CASSIQQTYGYTF
j_gene: TRBJ2-3; abundance: .; v_gene: TRBV5-6; len: 18; d_gene: .; CDR3nt: TGTGCCAGCAGCTTCCGCTTCAGCGACAGCCCCAGGTGGGATACGCAGTATTTT; CDR3aa: CASSFRFSDSPRWDTQYF
j_gene: TRBJ2-3; abundance: once; v_gene: TRBV9; len: 11; d_gene: .; CDR3nt: TGTGCCAGCAGCGTGGCAGATACGCAGTATTTT; CDR3aa: CASSVADTQYF